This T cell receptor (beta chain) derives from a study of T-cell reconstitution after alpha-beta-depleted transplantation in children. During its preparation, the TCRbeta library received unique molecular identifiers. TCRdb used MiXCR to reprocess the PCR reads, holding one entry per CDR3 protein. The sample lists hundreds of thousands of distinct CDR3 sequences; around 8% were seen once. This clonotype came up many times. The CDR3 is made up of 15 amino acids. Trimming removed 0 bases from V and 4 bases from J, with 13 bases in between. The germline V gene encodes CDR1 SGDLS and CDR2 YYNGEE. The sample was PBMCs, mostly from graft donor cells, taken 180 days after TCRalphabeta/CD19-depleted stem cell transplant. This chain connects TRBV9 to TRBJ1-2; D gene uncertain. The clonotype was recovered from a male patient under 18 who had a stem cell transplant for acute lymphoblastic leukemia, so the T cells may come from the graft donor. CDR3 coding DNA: TGTGCCAGCAGCGTAGCTACCGCGGGCTCCTATGGCTACACCTTC. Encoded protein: CASSVATAGSYGYTF.